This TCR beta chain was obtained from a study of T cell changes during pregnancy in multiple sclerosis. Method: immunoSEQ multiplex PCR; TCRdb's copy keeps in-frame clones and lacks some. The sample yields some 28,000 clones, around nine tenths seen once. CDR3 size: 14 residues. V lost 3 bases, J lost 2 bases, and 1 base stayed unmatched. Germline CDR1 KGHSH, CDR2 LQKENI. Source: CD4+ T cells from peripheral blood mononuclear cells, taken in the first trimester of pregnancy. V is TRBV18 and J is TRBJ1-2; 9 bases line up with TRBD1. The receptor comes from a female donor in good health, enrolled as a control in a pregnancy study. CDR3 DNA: TGTGCCAGCTCACCGACAGGGGGGAACTATGGCTACACCTTC. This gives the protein CASSPTGGNYGYTF.